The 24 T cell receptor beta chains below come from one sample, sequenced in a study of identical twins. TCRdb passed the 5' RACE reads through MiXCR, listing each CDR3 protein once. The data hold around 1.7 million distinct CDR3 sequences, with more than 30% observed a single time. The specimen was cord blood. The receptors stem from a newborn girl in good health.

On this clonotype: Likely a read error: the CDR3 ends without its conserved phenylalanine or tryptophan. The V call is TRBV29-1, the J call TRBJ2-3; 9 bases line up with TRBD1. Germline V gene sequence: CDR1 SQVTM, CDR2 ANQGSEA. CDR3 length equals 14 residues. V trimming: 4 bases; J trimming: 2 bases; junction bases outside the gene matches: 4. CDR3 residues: CSVGTGVFTDTQYV. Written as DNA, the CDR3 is TGCAGCGTTGGGACAGGGGTCTTCACAGATACGCAGTATGTT.

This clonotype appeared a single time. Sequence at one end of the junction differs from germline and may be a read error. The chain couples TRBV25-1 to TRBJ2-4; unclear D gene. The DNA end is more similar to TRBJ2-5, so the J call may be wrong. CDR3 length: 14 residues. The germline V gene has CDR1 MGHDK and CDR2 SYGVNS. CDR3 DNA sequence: TGTGCCGGCAGTGAATGGGTGGGTGTAGAGACCCAGTACTTC. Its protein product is CAGSEWVGVETQYF.

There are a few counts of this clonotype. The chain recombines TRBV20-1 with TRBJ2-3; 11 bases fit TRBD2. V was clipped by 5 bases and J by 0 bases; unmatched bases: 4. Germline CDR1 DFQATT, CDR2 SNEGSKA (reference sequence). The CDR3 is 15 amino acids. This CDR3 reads CSAFPSGRSTDTQYF. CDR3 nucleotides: TGCAGTGCTTTCCCTAGCGGGAGGAGCACAGATACGCAGTATTTT.

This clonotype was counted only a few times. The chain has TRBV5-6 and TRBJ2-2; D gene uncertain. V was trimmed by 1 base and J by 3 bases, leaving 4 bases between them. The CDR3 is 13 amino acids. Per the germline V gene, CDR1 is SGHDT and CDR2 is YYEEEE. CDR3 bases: TGTGCCAGCAGCTTGTGGTACACCGGGGAGCTGTTTTTT. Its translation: CASSLWYTGELFF.

This CDR3 is CASSFWDRPNEQFF. CDR3 DNA: TGTGCCAGCAGTTTTTGGGACAGGCCCAATGAGCAGTTCTTC. The chain uses TRBV12-3 or TRBV12-4 and TRBJ2-1, with 8 bases lining up with TRBD1. The CDR3 length is 14 residues. The ends lost 3 bases at V and 6 bases at J; junction bases unmatched: 4.

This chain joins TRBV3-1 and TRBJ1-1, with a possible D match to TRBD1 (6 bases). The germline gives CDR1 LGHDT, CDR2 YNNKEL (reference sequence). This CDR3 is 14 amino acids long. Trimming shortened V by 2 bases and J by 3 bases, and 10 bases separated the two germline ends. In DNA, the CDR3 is TGTGCCAGCAGCCAAAACAGGGAGGACACTGAAGCTTTCTTT. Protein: CASSQNREDTEAFF.

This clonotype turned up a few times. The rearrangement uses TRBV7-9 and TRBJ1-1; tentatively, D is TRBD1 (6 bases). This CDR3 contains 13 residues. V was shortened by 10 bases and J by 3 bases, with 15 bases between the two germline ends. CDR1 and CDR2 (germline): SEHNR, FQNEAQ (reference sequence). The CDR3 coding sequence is TGTGCCACCACCGGACAGATTTACACTGAAGCTTTCTTT. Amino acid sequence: CATTGQIYTEAFF.

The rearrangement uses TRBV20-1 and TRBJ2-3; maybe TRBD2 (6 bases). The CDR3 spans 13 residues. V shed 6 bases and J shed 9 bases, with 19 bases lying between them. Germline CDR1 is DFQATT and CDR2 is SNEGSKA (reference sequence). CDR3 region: CSAPDYLSGTQYF. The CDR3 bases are TGCAGTGCCCCGGACTACCTGTCGGGGACGCAGTATTTT.

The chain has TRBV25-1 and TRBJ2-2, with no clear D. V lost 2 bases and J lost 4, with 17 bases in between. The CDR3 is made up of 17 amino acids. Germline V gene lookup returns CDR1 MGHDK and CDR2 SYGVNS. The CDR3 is CASSEIGGRASTGELFF. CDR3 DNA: TGTGCCAGCAGTGAAATTGGCGGTCGGGCGAGCACCGGGGAGCTGTTTTTT.

CDR3 loop: CASSYQRGQETQYF. The CDR3 DNA reads TGTGCCAGCAGTTACCAGCGGGGGCAAGAGACCCAGTACTTC. V and J are TRBV6-2 or TRBV6-3 and TRBJ2-5; 8 bases match TRBD2. V lost 2 bases, J lost 2 bases, and 1 base stayed unmatched. This CDR3 has 14 residues. The germline V gene has CDR1 MNHEY and CDR2 SVGEGT.

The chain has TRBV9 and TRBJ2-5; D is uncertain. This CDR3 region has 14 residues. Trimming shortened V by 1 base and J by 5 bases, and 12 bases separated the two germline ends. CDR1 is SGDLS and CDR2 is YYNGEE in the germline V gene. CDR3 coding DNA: TGTGCCAGCAGCGTATCTAGTGGGTCGGAGACCCAGTACTTC. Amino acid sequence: CASSVSSGSETQYF.

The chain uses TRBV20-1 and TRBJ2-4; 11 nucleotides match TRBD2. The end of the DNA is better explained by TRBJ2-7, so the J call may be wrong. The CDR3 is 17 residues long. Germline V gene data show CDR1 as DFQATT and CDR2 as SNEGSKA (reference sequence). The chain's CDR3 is CSARPFYSGGADGEQYF. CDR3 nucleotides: TGCAGTGCTAGACCATTCTATAGCGGGGGGGCAGATGGCGAGCAGTACTTC.

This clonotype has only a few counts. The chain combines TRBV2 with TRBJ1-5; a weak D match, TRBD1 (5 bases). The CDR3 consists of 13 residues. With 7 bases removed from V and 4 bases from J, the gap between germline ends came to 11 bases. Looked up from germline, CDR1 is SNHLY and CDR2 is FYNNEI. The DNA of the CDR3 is TGTGCCAGCAAGGTTTGGGGGAATCAGCCCCAGCATTTT. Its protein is CASKVWGNQPQHF.

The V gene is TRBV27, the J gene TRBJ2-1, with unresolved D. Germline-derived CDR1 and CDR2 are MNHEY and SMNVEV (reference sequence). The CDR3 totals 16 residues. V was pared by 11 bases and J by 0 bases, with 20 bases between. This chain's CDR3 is CAGTRLGSSSYNEQFF. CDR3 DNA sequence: TGTGCCGGCACCCGACTGGGGTCCAGCTCCTACAATGAGCAGTTCTTC.

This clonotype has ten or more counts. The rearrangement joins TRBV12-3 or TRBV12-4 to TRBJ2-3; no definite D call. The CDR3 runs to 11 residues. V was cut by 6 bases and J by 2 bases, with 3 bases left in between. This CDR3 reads CASRDTDTQYF. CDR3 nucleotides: TGTGCCAGCAGGGACACAGATACGCAGTATTTT.

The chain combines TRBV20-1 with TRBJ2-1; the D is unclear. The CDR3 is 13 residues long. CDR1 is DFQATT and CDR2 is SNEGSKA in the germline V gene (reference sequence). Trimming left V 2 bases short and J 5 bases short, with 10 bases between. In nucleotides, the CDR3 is TGCAGTGCTAGAATTGCATACGACAATGAGCAGTTCTTC. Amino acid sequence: CSARIAYDNEQFF.

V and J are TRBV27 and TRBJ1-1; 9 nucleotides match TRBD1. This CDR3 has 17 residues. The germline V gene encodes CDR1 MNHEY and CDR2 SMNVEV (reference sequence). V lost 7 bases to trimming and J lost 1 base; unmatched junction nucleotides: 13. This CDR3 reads CASKRYPKTGGNTEAFF. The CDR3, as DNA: TGTGCCAGCAAGCGATACCCCAAGACAGGGGGGAACACTGAAGCTTTCTTT.

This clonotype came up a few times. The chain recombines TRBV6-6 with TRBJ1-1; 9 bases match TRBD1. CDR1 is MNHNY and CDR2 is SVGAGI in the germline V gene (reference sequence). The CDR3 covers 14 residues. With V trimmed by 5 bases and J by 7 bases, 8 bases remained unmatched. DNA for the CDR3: TGTGCCAGCAGTCTGGACAGGGGTAGTGGTGAAGCTTTCTTT. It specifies CASSLDRGSGEAFF.

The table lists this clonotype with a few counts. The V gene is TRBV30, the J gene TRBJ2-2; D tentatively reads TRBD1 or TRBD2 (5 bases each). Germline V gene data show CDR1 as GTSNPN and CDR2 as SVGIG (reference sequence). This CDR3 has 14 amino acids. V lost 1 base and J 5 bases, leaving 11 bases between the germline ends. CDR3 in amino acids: CAWSAGRWTGELFF. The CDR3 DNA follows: TGTGCCTGGAGTGCGGGACGGTGGACCGGGGAGCTGTTTTTT.

The CDR3 DNA follows: TGTGCCAGCAGTCCGGGACAGGGGATGGATGGCTACACCTTC. Protein sequence: CASSPGQGMDGYTF. The chain couples TRBV12-3 or TRBV12-4 to TRBJ1-2, with 10 bases fitting TRBD1. This CDR3 spans 14 amino acids. V lost 5 bases, J lost 6 bases, and 6 bases stayed unmatched.

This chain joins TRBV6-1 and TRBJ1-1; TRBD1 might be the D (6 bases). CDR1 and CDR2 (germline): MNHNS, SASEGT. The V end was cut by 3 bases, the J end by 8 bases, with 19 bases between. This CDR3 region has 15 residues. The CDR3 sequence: CASSDLGSWTVEAFF. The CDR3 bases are TGTGCCAGCAGTGATCTTGGGTCGTGGACAGTCGAAGCTTTCTTT.

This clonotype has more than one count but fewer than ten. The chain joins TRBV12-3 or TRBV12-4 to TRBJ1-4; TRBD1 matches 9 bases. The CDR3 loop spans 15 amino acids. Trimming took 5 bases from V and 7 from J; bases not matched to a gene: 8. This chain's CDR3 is CASSPGQGLFEKLFF. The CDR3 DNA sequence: TGTGCCAGCAGTCCGGGACAGGGTTTGTTTGAAAAACTGTTTTTT.

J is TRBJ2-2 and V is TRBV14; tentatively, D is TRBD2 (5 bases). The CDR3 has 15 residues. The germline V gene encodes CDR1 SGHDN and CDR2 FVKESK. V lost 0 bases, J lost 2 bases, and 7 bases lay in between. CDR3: CASSQETINTGELFF. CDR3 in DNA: TGTGCCAGCAGCCAAGAGACTATTAACACCGGGGAGCTGTTTTTT. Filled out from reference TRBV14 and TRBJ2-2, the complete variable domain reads EAGVTQFPSHSVIEKGQTVTLRCDPISGHDNLYWYRRVMGKEIKFLLHFVKESKQDESGMPNNRFLAERTGGTYSTLKVQPAELEDSGVYFCASSQETINTGELFFGEGSRLTVL.

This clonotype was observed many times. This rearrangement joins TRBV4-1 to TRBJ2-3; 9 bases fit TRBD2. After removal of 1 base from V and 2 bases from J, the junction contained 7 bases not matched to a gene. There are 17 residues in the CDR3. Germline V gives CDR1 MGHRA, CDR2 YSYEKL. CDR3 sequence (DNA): TGCGCCAGCAGCCAAGTGGTCCTAGCGGGATCCACAGATACGCAGTATTTT. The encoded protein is CASSQVVLAGSTDTQYF.